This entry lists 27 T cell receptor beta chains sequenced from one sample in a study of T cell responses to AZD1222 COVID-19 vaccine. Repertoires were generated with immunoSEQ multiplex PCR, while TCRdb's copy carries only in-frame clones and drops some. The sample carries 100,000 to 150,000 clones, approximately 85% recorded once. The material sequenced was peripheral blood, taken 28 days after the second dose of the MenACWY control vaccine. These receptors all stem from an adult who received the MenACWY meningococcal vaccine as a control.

CDR3: CASSRRDRGGWGRTQYF. CDR3 DNA: TGTGCCAGCAGTCGCCGGGACAGAGGGGGTTGGGGTCGGACCCAGTACTTC. This chain joins TRBV28 and TRBJ2-5, with TRBD1 matching over 7 bases. With 5 bases clipped from V and 7 bases from J, the junction kept 19 bases outside the gene matches. Per germline, CDR1 MDHEN and CDR2 SYDVKM. The CDR3 loop spans 17 amino acids.

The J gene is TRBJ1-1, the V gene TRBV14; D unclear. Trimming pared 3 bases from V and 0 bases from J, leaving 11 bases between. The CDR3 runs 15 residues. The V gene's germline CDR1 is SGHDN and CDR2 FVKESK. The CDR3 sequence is CASSHWSGVNTEAFF. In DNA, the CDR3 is TGTGCCAGCAGCCACTGGTCCGGGGTGAACACTGAAGCTTTCTTT.

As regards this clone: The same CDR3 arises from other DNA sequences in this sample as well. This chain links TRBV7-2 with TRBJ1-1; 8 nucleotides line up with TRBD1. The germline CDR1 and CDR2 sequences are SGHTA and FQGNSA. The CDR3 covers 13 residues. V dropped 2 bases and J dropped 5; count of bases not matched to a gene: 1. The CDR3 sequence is CASSLNRGTEAFF. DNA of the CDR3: TGTGCCAGCAGCTTAAACAGGGGGACTGAAGCTTTCTTT.

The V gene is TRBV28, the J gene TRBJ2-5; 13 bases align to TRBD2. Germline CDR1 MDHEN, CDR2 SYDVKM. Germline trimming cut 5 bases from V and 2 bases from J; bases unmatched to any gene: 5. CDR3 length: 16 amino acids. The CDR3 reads CASSPRGLAGQETQYF. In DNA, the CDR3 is TGTGCCAGCAGTCCAAGGGGACTAGCGGGGCAAGAGACCCAGTACTTC. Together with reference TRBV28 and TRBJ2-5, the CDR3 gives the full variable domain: DVKVTQSSRYLVKRTGEKVFLECVQDMDHENMFWYRQDPGLGLRLIYFSYDVKMKEKGDIPEGYSVSREKKERFSLILESASTNQTSMYLCASSPRGLAGQETQYFGPGTRLLVL.

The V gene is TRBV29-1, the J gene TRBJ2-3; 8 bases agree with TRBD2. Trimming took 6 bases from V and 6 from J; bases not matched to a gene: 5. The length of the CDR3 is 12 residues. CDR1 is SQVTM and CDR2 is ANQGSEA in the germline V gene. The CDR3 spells CSVRLARDTQYF. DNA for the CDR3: TGCAGCGTCCGACTAGCGAGGGATACGCAGTATTTT.

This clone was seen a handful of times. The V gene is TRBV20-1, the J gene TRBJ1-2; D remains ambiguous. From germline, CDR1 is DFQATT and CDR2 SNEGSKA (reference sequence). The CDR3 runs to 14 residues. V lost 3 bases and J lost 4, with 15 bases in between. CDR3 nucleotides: TGCAGTGCTAGTTATTGGCAGGCCCTCTATGGCTACACCTTC. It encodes CSASYWQALYGYTF.

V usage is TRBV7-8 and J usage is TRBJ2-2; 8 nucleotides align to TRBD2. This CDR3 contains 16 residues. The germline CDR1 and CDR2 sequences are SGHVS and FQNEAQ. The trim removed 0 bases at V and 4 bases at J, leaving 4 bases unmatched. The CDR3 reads CASSLARTSSTGELFF. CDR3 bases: TGTGCCAGCAGCTTAGCCAGGACTAGCTCCACCGGGGAGCTGTTTTTT. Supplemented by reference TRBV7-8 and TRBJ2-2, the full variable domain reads GAGVSQSPRYKVAKRGQDVALRCDPISGHVSLFWYQQALGQGPEFLTYFQNEAQLDKSGLPSDRFFAERPEGSVSTLKIQRTQQEDSAVYLCASSLARTSSTGELFFGEGSRLTVL.

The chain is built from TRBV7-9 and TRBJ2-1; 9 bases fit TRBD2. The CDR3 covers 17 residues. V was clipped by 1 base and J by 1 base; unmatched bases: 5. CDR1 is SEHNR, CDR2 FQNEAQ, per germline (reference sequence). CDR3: CASSLGLTSGSYNEQFF. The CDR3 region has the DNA TGTGCCAGCAGCTTAGGGTTGACTAGCGGATCCTACAATGAGCAGTTCTTC.

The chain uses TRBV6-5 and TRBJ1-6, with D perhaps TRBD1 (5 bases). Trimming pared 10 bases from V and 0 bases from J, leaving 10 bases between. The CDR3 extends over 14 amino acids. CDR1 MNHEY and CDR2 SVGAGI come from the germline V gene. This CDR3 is CATGTRSYNSPLHF. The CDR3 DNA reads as TGTGCCACCGGGACCCGCTCCTATAATTCACCCCTCCACTTT.

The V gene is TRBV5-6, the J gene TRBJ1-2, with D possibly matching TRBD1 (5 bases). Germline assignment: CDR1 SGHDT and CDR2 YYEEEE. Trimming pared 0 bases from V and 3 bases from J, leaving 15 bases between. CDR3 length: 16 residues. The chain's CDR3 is CASSLDGAIRHYGYTF. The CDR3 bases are TGTGCCAGCAGCTTGGATGGGGCCATAAGGCACTATGGCTACACCTTC.

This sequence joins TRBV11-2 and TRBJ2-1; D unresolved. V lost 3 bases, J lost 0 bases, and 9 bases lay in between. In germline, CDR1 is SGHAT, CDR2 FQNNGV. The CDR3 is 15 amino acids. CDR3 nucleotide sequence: TGTGCCAGCAGCTTCGACTTATACTCCTACAATGAGCAGTTCTTC. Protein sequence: CASSFDLYSYNEQFF.

The CDR3 is CASSSSESSGNTIYF. CDR3 nucleotides: TGTGCCAGCTCGTCCTCGGAGAGCTCTGGAAACACCATATATTTT. The chain recombines TRBV18 with TRBJ1-3; no firm D call. The CDR3 covers 15 residues. Germline values: CDR1 KGHSH, CDR2 LQKENI. V was shortened by 6 bases and J by 0 bases, with 12 bases between the two germline ends.

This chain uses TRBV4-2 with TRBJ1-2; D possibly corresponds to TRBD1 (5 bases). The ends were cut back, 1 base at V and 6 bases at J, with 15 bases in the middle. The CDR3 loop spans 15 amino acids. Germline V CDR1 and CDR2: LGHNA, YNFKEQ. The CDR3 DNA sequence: TGTGCCAGCAGCCAAGTCTGGGGGGAGACGGATGGCTACACCTTC. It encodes CASSQVWGETDGYTF.

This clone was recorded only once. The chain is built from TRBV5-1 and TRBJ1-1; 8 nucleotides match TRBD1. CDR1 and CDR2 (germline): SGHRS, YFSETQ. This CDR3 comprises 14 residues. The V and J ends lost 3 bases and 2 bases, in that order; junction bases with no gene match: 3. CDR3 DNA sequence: TGCGCCAGCAGCTCCGGACAGGGAAACACTGAAGCTTTCTTT. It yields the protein CASSSGQGNTEAFF. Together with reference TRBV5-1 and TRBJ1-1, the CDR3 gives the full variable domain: KAGVTQTPRYLIKTRGQQVTLSCSPISGHRSVSWYQQTPGQGLQFLFEYFSETQRNKGNFPGRFSGRQFSNSRSEMNVSTLELGDSALYLCASSSGQGNTEAFFGQGTRLTVV.

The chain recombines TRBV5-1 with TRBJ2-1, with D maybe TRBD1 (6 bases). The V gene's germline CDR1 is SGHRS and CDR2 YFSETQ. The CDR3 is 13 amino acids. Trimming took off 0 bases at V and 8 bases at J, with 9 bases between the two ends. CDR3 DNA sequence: TGCGCCAGCAGCTTGGACAGGGAAGATGAGCAGTTCTTC. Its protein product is CASSLDREDEQFF.

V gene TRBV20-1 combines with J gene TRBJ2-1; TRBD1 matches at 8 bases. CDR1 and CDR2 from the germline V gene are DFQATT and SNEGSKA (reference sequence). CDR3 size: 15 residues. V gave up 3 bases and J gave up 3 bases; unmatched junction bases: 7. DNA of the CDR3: TGCAGTGCTAGTAGCGGCAGGGGGCTCTACAATGAGCAGTTCTTC. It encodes CSASSGRGLYNEQFF.

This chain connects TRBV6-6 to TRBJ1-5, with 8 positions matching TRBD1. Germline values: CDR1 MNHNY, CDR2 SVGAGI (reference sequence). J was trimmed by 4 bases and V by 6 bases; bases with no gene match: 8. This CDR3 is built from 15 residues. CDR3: CASSGNRGTNQPQHF. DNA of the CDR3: TGTGCCAGCAGCGGTAACAGGGGGACTAATCAGCCCCAGCATTTT.

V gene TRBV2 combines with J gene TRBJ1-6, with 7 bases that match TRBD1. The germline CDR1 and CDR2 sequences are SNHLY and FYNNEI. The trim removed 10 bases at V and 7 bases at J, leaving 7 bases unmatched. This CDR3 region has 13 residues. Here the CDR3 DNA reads TGTGCCACTCATGGGACAGCCAATTCACCCCTCCACTTT. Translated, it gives CATHGTANSPLHF.

The CDR3 loop reads CASSPLGYGGNEQFF. In DNA, the CDR3 is TGTGCCAGCTCACCCCTCGGGTATGGGGGGAATGAGCAGTTCTTC. The chain joins TRBV18 to TRBJ2-1; possibly TRBD2 for D (6 bases). Germline V gene lookup returns CDR1 KGHSH and CDR2 LQKENI. Trimming removed 3 bases from V and 7 bases from J, with 16 bases in between. The CDR3 loop spans 15 amino acids.

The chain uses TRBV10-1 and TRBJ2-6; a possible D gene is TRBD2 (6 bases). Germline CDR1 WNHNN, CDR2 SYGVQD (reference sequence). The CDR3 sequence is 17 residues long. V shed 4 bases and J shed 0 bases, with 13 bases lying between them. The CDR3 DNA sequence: TGCGCCAGCAGTGGACCTAGCGTGACCTCTGGGGCCAACGTCCTGACTTTC. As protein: CASSGPSVTSGANVLTF.

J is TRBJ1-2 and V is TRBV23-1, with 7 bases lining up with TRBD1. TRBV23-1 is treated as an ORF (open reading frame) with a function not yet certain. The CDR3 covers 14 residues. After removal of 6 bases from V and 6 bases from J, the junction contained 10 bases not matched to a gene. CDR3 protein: CASSPPGGKDGYTF. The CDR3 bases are TGCGCCAGCAGCCCACCAGGGGGGAAGGATGGCTACACCTTC.

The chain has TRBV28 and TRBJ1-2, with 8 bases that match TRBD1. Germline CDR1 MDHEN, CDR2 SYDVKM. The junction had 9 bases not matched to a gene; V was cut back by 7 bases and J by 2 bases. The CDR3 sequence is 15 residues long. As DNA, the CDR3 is TGTGCCAGCAACACTGCAGGGGGCGCAAACTATGGCTACACCTTC. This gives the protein CASNTAGGANYGYTF.

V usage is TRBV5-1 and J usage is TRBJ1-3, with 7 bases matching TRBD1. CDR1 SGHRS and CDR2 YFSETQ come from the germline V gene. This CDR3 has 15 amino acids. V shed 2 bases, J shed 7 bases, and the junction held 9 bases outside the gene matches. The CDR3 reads CASSLGQVTGNTIYF. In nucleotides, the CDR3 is TGCGCCAGCAGCTTAGGACAGGTTACCGGGAACACCATATATTTT. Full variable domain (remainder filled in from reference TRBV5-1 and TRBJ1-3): KAGVTQTPRYLIKTRGQQVTLSCSPISGHRSVSWYQQTPGQGLQFLFEYFSETQRNKGNFPGRFSGRQFSNSRSEMNVSTLELGDSALYLCASSLGQVTGNTIYFGEGSWLTVV.

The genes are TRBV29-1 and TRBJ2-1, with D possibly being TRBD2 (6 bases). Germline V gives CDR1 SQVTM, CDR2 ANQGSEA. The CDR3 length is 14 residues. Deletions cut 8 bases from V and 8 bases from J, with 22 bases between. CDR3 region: CSLTPRGIVDEQFF. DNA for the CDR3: TGCAGCCTAACCCCCCGCGGGATTGTCGATGAGCAGTTCTTC.

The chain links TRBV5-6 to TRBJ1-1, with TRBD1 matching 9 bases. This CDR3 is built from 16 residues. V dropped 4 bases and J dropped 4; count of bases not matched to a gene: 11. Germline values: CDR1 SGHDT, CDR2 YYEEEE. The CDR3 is CASSPWATGGITEAFF. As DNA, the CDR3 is TGTGCCAGCAGCCCCTGGGCCACAGGGGGCATCACTGAAGCTTTCTTT.

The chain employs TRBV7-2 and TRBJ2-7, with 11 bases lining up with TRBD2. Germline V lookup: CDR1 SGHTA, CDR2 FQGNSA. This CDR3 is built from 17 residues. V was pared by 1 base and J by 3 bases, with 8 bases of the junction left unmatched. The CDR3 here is CASSLEGTSGSIYEQYF. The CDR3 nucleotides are TGTGCCAGCAGCTTAGAAGGAACTAGCGGGAGTATCTACGAGCAGTACTTC.

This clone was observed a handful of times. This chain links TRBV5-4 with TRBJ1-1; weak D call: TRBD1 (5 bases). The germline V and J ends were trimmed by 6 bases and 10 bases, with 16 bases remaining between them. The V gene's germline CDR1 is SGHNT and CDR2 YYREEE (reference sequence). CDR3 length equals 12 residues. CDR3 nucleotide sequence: TGTGCCAGCATAGAGGACCCCGGGGGAGCTTTCTTT. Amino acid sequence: CASIEDPGGAFF.